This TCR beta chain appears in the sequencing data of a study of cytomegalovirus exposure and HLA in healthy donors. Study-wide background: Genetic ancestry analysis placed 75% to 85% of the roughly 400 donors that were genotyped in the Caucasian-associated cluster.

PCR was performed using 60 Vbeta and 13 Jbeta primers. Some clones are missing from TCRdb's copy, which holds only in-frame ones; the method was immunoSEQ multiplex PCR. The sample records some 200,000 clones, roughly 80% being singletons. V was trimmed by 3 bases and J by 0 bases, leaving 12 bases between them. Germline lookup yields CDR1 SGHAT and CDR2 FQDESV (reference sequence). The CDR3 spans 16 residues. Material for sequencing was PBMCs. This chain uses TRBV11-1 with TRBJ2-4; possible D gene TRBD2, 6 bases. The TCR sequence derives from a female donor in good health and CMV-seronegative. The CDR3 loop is CASSFDGDLAKNIQYF. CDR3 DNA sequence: TGTGCCAGCAGCTTTGATGGGGACTTAGCCAAAAACATTCAGTACTTC.